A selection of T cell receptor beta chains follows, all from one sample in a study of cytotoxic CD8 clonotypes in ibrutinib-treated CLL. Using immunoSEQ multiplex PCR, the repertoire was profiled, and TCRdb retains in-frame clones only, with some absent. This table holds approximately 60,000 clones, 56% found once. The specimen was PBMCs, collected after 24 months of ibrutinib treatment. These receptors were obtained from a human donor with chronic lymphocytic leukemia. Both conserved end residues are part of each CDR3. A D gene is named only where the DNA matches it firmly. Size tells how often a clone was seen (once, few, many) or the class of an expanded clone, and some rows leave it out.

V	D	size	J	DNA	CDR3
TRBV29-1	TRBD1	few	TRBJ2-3	TGCAGCGTAACAGGGGACACAGATACGCAGTATTTT	CSVTGDTDTQYF
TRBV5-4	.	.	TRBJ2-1	TGTGCCAGCAGCTTTGAAGTCCGTGAGCAGTTCTTC	CASSFEVREQFF
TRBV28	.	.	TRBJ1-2	TGTGCCAGCAGGAGCACAGGGATTGAAAGCTACACCTTC	CASRSTGIESYTF
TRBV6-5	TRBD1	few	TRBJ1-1	TGTGCCAGCAGTCACAGGGGTACCGCGATGGCTTTCTTT	CASSHRGTAMAFF
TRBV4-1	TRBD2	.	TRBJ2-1	TGCGCCAGCAGCCAAGCTTGGGCGGGAGGGGAGCAGTTCTTC	CASSQAWAGGEQFF
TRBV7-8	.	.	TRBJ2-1	TGTGCCAGCAGCTTAAGAGGCCAAGGGGGGAGTTGGCAGTTCTTC	CASSLRGQGGSWQFF
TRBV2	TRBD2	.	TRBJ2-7	TGTGCCAGTAGGACTAGTAGCGACGAGCAGTACTTC	CASRTSSDEQYF
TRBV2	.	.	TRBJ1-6	TGTGCCAGCAGCCCAGGCTGGCAGGGAGCACCCCTCCACTTT	CASSPGWQGAPLHF
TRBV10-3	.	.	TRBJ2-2	TGTGCCATCAGTGAGCCCAGGGGAACTACCGGGGAGCTGTTTTTT	CAISEPRGTTGELFF
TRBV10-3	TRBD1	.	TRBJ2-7	TGTGCCATCAGTGCTCCTAAGACAGGGGTCGGCTACGAGCAGTACTTC	CAISAPKTGVGYEQYF
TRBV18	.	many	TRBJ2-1	TGTGCCAGCTCACCAGACCCTGTTAGGGGCAATGAGCAGTTCTTC	CASSPDPVRGNEQFF
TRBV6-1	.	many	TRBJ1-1	TGTGCCAGCAGTGAATCCGCCTCGGAGGGAGCTTTCTTT	CASSESASEGAFF
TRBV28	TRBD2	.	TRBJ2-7	TGTGCCAGCAGCCCCAGGACTAGCGGGAGTCATTGGTGGGTGTACGAGCAGTACTTC	CASSPRTSGSHWWVYEQYF
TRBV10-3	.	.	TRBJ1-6	TGTGCCAGCAGTAACCAGGGCTTTCCTAATTCACCCCTCCACTTT	CASSNQGFPNSPLHF
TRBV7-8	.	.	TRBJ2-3	TGTGCCAGCAGCCCCCTAGGGGGGACGAGCACAGATACGCAGTATTTT	CASSPLGGTSTDTQYF
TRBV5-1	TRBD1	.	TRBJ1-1	TGCGCCAGCAGCTTGACAGGGGGCCACACTGAAGCTTTCTTT	CASSLTGGHTEAFF
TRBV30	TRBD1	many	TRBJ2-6	TGTGCCTGGAGTGTAGGGGGCGCCAACTCTGGGGCCAACGTCCTGACTTTC	CAWSVGGANSGANVLTF
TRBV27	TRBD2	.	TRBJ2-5	TGTGCCAGCAGTTTCGAAGCGGGAGGTGTGACCCAGTACTTC	CASSFEAGGVTQYF